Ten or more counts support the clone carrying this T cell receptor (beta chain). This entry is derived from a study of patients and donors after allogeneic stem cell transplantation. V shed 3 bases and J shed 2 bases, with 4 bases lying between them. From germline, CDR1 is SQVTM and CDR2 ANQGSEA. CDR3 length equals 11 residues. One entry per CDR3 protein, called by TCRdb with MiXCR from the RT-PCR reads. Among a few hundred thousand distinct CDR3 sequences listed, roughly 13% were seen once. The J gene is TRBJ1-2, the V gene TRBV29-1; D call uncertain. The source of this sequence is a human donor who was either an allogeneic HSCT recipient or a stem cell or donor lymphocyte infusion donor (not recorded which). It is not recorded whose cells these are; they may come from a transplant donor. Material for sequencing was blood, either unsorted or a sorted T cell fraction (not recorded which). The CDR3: CSVELNYGYTF. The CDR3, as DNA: TGCAGCGTTGAGCTAAACTATGGCTACACCTTC.